The 27 T cell receptor beta chains reported below all come from one sample, sequenced in a study of siplizumab effects on memory and regulatory T cells. Repertoires were generated with immunoSEQ multiplex PCR, while TCRdb's copy carries only in-frame clones and drops some. Here the sample spans roughly 100,000 clones, 85% to 95% being singletons. The sequenced material came from CD4+ T cells sorted from blood. The origin of the receptors is a human donor in good health.

The chain combines TRBV6-4 with TRBJ1-6; D gene uncertain. Germline V gives CDR1 MRHNA, CDR2 SNTAGT. The CDR3 length is 13 residues. V was shortened by 3 bases and J by 9 bases, with 9 bases between the two germline ends. The CDR3 sequence is CASSESIGSPLHF. The CDR3 coding sequence is TGTGCCAGCAGTGAGTCGATAGGTTCACCCCTCCACTTT.

The chain employs TRBV30 and TRBJ1-3; D perhaps matches TRBD1 (6 bases). The CDR3 contains 13 residues. The V gene's germline CDR1 is GTSNPN and CDR2 SVGIG (reference sequence). V shed 3 bases and J shed 4 bases, with 10 bases lying between them. The CDR3 is CAWSGGLGNTIYF. The CDR3 DNA reads as TGTGCCTGGAGCGGGGGGCTGGGAAACACCATATATTTT. Filled out from reference TRBV30 and TRBJ1-3, the complete variable domain reads SQTIHQWPATLVQPVGSPLSLECTVEGTSNPNLYWYRQAAGRGLQLLFYSVGIGQISSEVPQNLSASRPQDRQFILSSKKLLLSDSGFYLCAWSGGLGNTIYFGEGSWLTVV.

The chain carries TRBV19 and TRBJ2-1, with D possibly being TRBD1 or TRBD2 (5 bases each). Between the trimmed V and J ends, which lost 3 bases and 5 bases, there was a span of 14 bases. CDR1 is LNHDA, CDR2 SQIVND, per germline (reference sequence). The CDR3 has 15 residues. The CDR3 is CASSMSKGRHNEQFF. The CDR3 DNA is TGTGCCAGTAGTATGAGTAAGGGACGCCACAATGAGCAGTTCTTC.

The chain's CDR3 is CASSDDGLVNTEAFF. The CDR3 DNA reads as TGTGCCAGCAGCGACGACGGTCTGGTGAACACTGAAGCTTTCTTT. The rearrangement uses TRBV4-2 and TRBJ1-1; D unresolved. Germline loops: CDR1 LGHNA, CDR2 YNFKEQ. CDR3 length equals 15 residues. The V and J ends lost 5 bases and 0 bases respectively, with 13 bases between them.

This clone was found once. The gene calls are TRBV21-1 and TRBJ2-7. TRBV21-1 is a listed pseudogene. The CDR3 runs to 18 residues. CDR3 protein: CASTPHCSGTRGLHEQYF. The CDR3 DNA is TGTGCCAGCACCCCTCATTGTTCGGGGACCCGCGGGCTCCACGAGCAGTACTTC.

The chain recombines TRBV28 with TRBJ1-2, with 8 bases identical to TRBD1. Germline-derived CDR1 and CDR2 are MDHEN and SYDVKM. The CDR3 consists of 15 residues. The V segment lost 5 bases and the J segment 2 bases; nucleotides outside the gene matches: 7. CDR3 DNA sequence: TGTGCCAGCAGTCCGACGGACAGGGCCAACTATGGCTACACCTTC. Amino acid sequence: CASSPTDRANYGYTF.

The rearrangement uses TRBV2 and TRBJ1-2; D is possibly TRBD1 (5 bases). V dropped 9 bases and J dropped 0 bases, with 11 bases sitting between them. Germline loops: CDR1 SNHLY, CDR2 FYNNEI. The CDR3 length is 13 residues. CDR3 in amino acids: CASRDSANYGYTF. The CDR3 bases are TGTGCCAGTCGGGACTCAGCTAACTATGGCTACACCTTC.

The chain recombines TRBV6-5 with TRBJ1-1; TRBD1 aligns across 8 bases. The germline V gene has CDR1 MNHEY and CDR2 SVGAGI. This CDR3 has 14 amino acids. V shed 2 bases and J 5 bases; nucleotides not matched to a gene: 4. This CDR3 reads CASSYRQGRTEAFF. The CDR3 bases are TGTGCCAGCAGTTACAGACAGGGGAGAACTGAAGCTTTCTTT.

CDR3 protein: CASSPARNQEGETQYF. The CDR3 nucleotides are TGTGCCAGCAGTCCAGCTAGAAACCAGGAGGGAGAGACCCAGTACTTC. The V gene is TRBV7-9, the J gene TRBJ2-5; possible D gene TRBD2, 6 bases. This CDR3 region has 16 residues. The V gene's germline CDR1 is SEHNR and CDR2 FQNEAQ (reference sequence). V was trimmed by 6 bases and J by 4 bases, leaving 21 bases between them.

This clone was seen once. This sequence joins TRBV14 and TRBJ2-7, with D tentatively TRBD2 (5 bases). V was cut by 1 base and J by 0 bases, with 16 bases left in between. CDR3 length: 17 residues. In germline, CDR1 is SGHDN, CDR2 FVKESK. CDR3 nucleotide sequence: TGTGCCAGCAGCCAAGGTCCCTTTGGGAGCGACTCCTACGAGCAGTACTTC. Translating it yields CASSQGPFGSDSYEQYF.

The chain is built from TRBV29-1 and TRBJ1-2; D is unresolved. Germline lookup yields CDR1 SQVTM and CDR2 ANQGSEA. The V and J ends lost 4 bases and 8 bases respectively, with 14 bases between them. This CDR3 region has 12 residues. The CDR3 here is CSVATVWRGYTF. The CDR3 nucleotides are TGCAGCGTTGCGACGGTCTGGCGGGGCTACACCTTC. The full variable domain, rest sourced from reference TRBV29-1 and TRBJ1-2, is SAVISQKPSRDICQRGTSLTIQCQVDSQVTMMFWYRQQPGQSLTLIATANQGSEATYESGFVIDKFPISRPNLTFSTLTVSNMSPEDSSIYLCSVATVWRGYTFGSGTRLTVV.

The chain employs TRBV6-6 and TRBJ1-1; TRBD1 aligns across 7 bases. The germline V gene has CDR1 MNHNY and CDR2 SVGAGI (reference sequence). The CDR3 sequence is 14 residues long. The ends lost 6 bases at V and 5 bases at J; junction bases unmatched: 9. CDR3 DNA: TGTGCCAGCAGAGAGACAGGGTCGGAAACTGAAGCTTTCTTT. Translation: CASRETGSETEAFF.

This rearrangement joins TRBV9 to TRBJ1-1; TRBD1 matches 8 bases. V shed 0 bases, J shed 1 base, and the junction held 5 bases outside the gene matches. CDR3 length equals 16 residues. Germline V gene lookup returns CDR1 SGDLS and CDR2 YYNGEE. In DNA, the CDR3 is TGTGCCAGCAGCGTAGGCCCCGGACAGGGGAACACTGAAGCTTTCTTT. Protein: CASSVGPGQGNTEAFF.

The V and J genes are TRBV28 and TRBJ1-2; D perhaps matches TRBD1 (5 bases). This CDR3 contains 15 residues. Germline-derived CDR1 and CDR2 are MDHEN and SYDVKM. Trimming took 4 bases from V and 10 from J, leaving 22 bases between them. The CDR3 sequence is CASSSLATAPKAYTF. CDR3 DNA: TGTGCCAGCAGTTCCTTGGCGACAGCCCCTAAGGCCTACACCTTC.

The chain combines TRBV19 with TRBJ1-3; 7 nucleotides agree with TRBD1. Germline lookup yields CDR1 LNHDA and CDR2 SQIVND (reference sequence). There are 16 residues in the CDR3. The V segment lost 3 bases and the J segment 5 bases; nucleotides outside the gene matches: 10. CDR3 DNA: TGTGCCAGTAGTATTAAAGTCCGGGACAGAAGAAACACCATATATTTT. The encoded protein is CASSIKVRDRRNTIYF.

The gene calls are TRBV5-4 and TRBJ2-1; D is ambiguous. V was shortened by 5 bases and J by 8 bases, with 14 bases between the two germline ends. Germline V CDR1 and CDR2: SGHNT, YYREEE (reference sequence). This CDR3 has 13 amino acids. The CDR3 region is CASRRSSDHEQFF. The CDR3 nucleotides are TGTGCCAGCAGGCGGTCTAGTGACCATGAGCAGTTCTTC.

The V and J genes are TRBV11-3 and TRBJ2-7, with D possibly matching TRBD2 (5 bases). Germline V CDR1 and CDR2: SGHNT, YENEEA. The V gene lost 3 bases and the J gene lost 2 bases, with 11 bases spanning the gap. This CDR3 region has 14 residues. The CDR3 bases are TGTGCCAGCAGCTTCTACGAGGGCGCCTACGAGCAGTACTTC. Its translation is CASSFYEGAYEQYF.

V gene TRBV5-1 combines with J gene TRBJ2-5; D is uncertain. CDR1 and CDR2 from the germline V gene are SGHRS and YFSETQ. V lost 4 bases and J 6 bases, leaving 10 bases between the germline ends. The CDR3 length is 12 residues. CDR3 region: CASSLEEQTQYF. The DNA of the CDR3 is TGCGCCAGCAGCCTCGAGGAGCAGACCCAGTACTTC.

The V and J genes are TRBV7-8 and TRBJ2-5; 7 positions match TRBD2. Germline-derived CDR1 and CDR2 are SGHVS and FQNEAQ. The V and J ends lost 0 bases and 3 bases, in that order; junction bases with no gene match: 1. The CDR3 covers 14 residues. CDR3 coding DNA: TGTGCCAGCAGCTTAGCGGCGGGGGAAGAGACCCAGTACTTC. It encodes CASSLAAGEETQYF.

The gene calls are TRBV2 and TRBJ2-3, with D possibly being TRBD1 (6 bases). The CDR3 covers 13 residues. The germline V and J ends were trimmed by 10 bases and 2 bases, with 13 bases remaining between them. Germline V gene sequence: CDR1 SNHLY, CDR2 FYNNEI. CDR3 in amino acids: CAIPGHTTDTQYF. CDR3 DNA sequence: TGTGCCATCCCGGGACATACCACAGATACGCAGTATTTT.

The V and J genes are TRBV19 and TRBJ1-3; D unclear. The CDR3 length is 14 residues. V gave up 7 bases and J gave up 0 bases, with 10 bases separating them. Germline V gene lookup returns CDR1 LNHDA and CDR2 SQIVND (reference sequence). Here the CDR3 reads CASTATDSGNTIYF. The CDR3 DNA sequence: TGTGCCAGTACCGCGACGGACTCTGGAAACACCATATATTTT.

In its sample, this clone was seen once. The chain employs TRBV7-9 and TRBJ2-7, with TRBD1 identical over 8 bases. CDR3 length: 14 amino acids. From germline, CDR1 is SEHNR and CDR2 FQNEAQ (reference sequence). The ends lost 4 bases at V and 4 bases at J; junction bases unmatched: 6. This CDR3 reads CASSSRTGPYEQYF. The CDR3 nucleotides read TGTGCCAGCAGCTCCCGGACAGGGCCGTACGAGCAGTACTTC.

The chain couples TRBV19 to TRBJ1-6; possible D gene TRBD1, 6 bases. This CDR3 has 15 amino acids. The V end was cut by 4 bases, the J end by 10 bases, with 17 bases between. Germline values: CDR1 LNHDA, CDR2 SQIVND (reference sequence). This CDR3 is CASSTYREIGSPLHF. The CDR3 region has the DNA TGTGCCAGTAGTACTTACAGGGAGATTGGCTCACCCCTCCACTTT.

The chain uses TRBV6-4 and TRBJ2-3; tentatively, D is TRBD1 (6 bases). V lost 5 bases to trimming and J lost 1 base, with 16 bases between them. The CDR3 consists of 16 residues. Germline V gives CDR1 MRHNA, CDR2 SNTAGT. In DNA form, the CDR3 reads TGTGCCAGCAGTCTCGACGGGACACCAGGCACAGATACGCAGTATTTT. Residues: CASSLDGTPGTDTQYF.

The rearrangement joins TRBV28 to TRBJ1-2; D not resolved. The CDR3 runs to 15 residues. The V end lost 7 bases, the J end lost 0 bases, and 15 bases lay between the germline ends. Germline V gene data show CDR1 as MDHEN and CDR2 as SYDVKM. The CDR3 loop reads CASTGGSGANYGYTF. The CDR3 DNA follows: TGTGCCAGCACTGGAGGCAGCGGAGCTAACTATGGCTACACCTTC.

V gene TRBV12-2 combines with J gene TRBJ1-4. TRBV12-2 is a documented pseudogene. The CDR3 has 15 amino acids. The CDR3 nucleotides read TGTGCAAGTCGCTCCGAGACGGGGACTAATGAAAAACTGTTTTTT. It translates to CASRSETGTNEKLFF.

The rearrangement uses TRBV7-6 and TRBJ1-1; 8 bases map to TRBD1. The CDR3 runs 15 residues. Germline V lookup: CDR1 SGHVS, CDR2 FNYEAQ. The V segment lost 0 bases and the J segment 6 bases; nucleotides outside the gene matches: 6. The CDR3 region is CASSLAPQGDSEAFF. The DNA of the CDR3 is TGTGCCAGCAGCTTAGCCCCACAGGGGGACTCTGAAGCTTTCTTT.